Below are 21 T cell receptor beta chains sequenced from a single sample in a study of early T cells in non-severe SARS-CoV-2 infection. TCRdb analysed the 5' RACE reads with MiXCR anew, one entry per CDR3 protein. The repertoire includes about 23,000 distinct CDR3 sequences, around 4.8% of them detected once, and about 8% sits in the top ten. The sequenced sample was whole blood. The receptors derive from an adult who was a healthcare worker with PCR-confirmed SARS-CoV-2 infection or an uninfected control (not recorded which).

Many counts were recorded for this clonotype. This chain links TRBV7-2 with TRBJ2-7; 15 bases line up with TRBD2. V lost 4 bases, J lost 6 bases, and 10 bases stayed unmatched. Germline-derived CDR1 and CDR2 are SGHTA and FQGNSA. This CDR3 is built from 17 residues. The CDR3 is CASSSLGLAGGRLEQYF. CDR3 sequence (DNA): TGTGCCAGCAGCTCACTCGGACTAGCGGGGGGGCGGCTCGAGCAGTACTTC. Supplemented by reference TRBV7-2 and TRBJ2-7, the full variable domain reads GAGVSQSPSNKVTEKGKDVELRCDPISGHTALYWYRQSLGQGLEFLIYFQGNSAPDKSGLPSDRFSAERTGGSVSTLTIQRTQQEDSAVYLCASSSLGLAGGRLEQYFGPGTRLTVT.

The CDR3 here is CASRPSTAYEQYF. CDR3 DNA sequence: TGTGCCAGCAGACCCTCGACAGCCTACGAGCAGTACTTC. The chain joins TRBV6-6 to TRBJ2-7, with D possibly matching TRBD1 (5 bases). CDR3 size: 13 residues. Germline V gene data show CDR1 as MNHNY and CDR2 as SVGAGI (reference sequence). Deletions cut 6 bases from V and 2 bases from J, with 11 bases between.

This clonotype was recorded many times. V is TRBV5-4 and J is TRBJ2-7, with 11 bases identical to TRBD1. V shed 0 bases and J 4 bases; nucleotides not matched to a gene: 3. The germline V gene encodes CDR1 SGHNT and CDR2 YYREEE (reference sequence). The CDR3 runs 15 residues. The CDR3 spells CASSLGDRGAYEQYF. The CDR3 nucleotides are TGTGCCAGCAGCTTGGGGGACAGGGGGGCTTACGAGCAGTACTTC.

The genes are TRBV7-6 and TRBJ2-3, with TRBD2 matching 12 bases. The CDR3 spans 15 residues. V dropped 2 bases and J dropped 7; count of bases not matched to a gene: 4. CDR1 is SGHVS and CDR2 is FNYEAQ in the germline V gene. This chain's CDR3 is CASSLRLAGGNTQYF. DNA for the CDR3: TGTGCCAGCAGCTTACGTCTAGCGGGGGGGAATACGCAGTATTTT.

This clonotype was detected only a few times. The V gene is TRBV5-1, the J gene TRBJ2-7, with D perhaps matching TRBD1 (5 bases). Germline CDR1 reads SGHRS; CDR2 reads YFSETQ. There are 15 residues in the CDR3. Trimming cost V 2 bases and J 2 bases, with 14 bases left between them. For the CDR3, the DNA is TGCGCCAGCAGCTTTGGGGCGACACTTACCTACGAGCAGTACTTC. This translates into CASSFGATLTYEQYF.

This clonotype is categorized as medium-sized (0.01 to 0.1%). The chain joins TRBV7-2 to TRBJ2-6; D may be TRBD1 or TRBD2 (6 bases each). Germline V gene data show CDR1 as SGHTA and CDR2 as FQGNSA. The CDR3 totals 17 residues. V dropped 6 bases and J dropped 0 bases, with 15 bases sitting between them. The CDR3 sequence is CASRIGGTFSGANVLTF. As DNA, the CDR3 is TGTGCCAGCAGGATAGGGGGGACCTTCTCTGGGGCCAACGTCCTGACTTTC.

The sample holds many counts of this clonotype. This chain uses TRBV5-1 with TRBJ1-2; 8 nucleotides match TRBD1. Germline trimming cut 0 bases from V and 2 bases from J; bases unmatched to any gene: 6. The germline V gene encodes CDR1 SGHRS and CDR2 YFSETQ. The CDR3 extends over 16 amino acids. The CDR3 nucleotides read TGCGCCAGCAGCTTGGACCCGGGACAGGCCAACTATGGCTACACCTTC. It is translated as CASSLDPGQANYGYTF. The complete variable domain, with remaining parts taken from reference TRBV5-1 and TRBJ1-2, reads KAGVTQTPRYLIKTRGQQVTLSCSPISGHRSVSWYQQTPGQGLQFLFEYFSETQRNKGNFPGRFSGRQFSNSRSEMNVSTLELGDSALYLCASSLDPGQANYGYTFGSGTRLTVV.

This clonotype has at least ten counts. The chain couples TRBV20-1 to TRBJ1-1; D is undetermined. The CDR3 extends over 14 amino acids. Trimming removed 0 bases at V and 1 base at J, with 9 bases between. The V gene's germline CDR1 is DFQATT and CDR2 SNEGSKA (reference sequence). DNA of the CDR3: TGCAGTGCTAGAGATCTCGACGGGAACACTGAAGCTTTCTTT. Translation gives CSARDLDGNTEAFF.

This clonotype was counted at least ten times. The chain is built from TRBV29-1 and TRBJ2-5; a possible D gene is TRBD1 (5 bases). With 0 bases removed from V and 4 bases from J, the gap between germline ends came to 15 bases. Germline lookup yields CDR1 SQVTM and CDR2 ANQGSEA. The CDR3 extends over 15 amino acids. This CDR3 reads CSVEEWVQDGETQYF. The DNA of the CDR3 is TGCAGCGTTGAAGAGTGGGTACAGGATGGAGAGACCCAGTACTTC.

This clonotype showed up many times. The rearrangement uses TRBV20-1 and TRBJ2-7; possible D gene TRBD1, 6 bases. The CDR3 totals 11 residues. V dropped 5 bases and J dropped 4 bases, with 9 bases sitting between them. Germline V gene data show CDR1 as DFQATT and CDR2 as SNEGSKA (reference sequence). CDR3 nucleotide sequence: TGCAGTGCTGCGAGGGGGTACGAGCAGTACTTC. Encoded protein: CSAARGYEQYF.

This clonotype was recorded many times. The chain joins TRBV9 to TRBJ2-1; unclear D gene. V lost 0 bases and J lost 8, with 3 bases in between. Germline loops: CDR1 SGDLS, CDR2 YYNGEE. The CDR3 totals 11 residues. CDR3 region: CASSVDDEQFF. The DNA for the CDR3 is TGTGCCAGCAGCGTAGATGATGAGCAGTTCTTC.

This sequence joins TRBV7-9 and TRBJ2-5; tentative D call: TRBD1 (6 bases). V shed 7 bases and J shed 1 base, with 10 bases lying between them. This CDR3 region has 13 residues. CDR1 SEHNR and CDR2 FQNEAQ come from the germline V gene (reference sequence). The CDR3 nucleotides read TGTGCCAGCAAGAGGACAGCCCAAGAGACCCAGTACTTC. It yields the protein CASKRTAQETQYF.

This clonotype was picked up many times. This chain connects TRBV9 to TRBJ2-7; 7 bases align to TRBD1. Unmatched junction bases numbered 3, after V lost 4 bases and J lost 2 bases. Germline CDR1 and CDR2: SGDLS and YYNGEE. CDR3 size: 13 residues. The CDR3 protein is CASSLGQPYEQYF. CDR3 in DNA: TGTGCCAGCAGCTTGGGACAGCCCTACGAGCAGTACTTC.

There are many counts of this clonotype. The CDR3 sequence: CASSSRPGGADTQYF. DNA for the CDR3: TGTGCCAGCAGCTCCAGACCCGGGGGCGCAGATACGCAGTATTTT. The rearrangement links TRBV2 to TRBJ2-3; TRBD1 or TRBD2 may be the D gene (6 bases each). The CDR3 consists of 15 residues. Between the trimmed V and J ends, which lost 6 bases and 4 bases, there was a span of 17 bases. CDR1 SNHLY and CDR2 FYNNEI come from the germline V gene. Drawing the rest from reference TRBV2 and TRBJ2-3, the complete variable domain is EPEVTQTPSHQVTQMGQEVILRCVPISNHLYFYWYRQILGQKVEFLVSFYNNEISEKSEIFDDQFSVERPDGSNFTLKIRSTKLEDSAMYFCASSSRPGGADTQYFGPGTRLTVL.

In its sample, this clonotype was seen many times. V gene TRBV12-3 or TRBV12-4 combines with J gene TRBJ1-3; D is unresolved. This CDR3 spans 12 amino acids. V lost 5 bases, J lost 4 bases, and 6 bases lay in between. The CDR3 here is CASSPRGNTIYF. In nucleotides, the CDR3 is TGTGCCAGCAGTCCCAGGGGAAACACCATATATTTT.

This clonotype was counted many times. The CDR3 region is CASGWKPGDEKLFF. The CDR3, as DNA: TGTGCCAGCGGATGGAAACCAGGGGATGAAAAACTGTTTTTT. V is TRBV27 and J is TRBJ1-4, with D maybe TRBD1 (6 bases). This CDR3 spans 14 amino acids. The germline gives CDR1 MNHEY, CDR2 SMNVEV (reference sequence). Trimming shortened V by 8 bases and J by 6 bases, and 16 bases separated the two germline ends.

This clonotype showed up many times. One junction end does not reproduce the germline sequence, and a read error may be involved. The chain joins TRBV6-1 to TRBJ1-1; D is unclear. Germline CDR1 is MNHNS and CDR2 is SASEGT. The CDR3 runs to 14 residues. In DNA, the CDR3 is TGTGCCAGCATCATGATACGGGGAAACACTGAAGTTTTCTTT. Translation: CASIMIRGNTEVFF.

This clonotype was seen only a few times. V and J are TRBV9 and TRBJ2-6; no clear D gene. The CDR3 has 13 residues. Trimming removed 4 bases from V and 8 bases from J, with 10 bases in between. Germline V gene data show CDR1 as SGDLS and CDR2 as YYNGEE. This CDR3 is CASSLTSSNVLTF. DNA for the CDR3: TGTGCCAGCAGCCTCACGTCGTCCAACGTCCTGACTTTC.

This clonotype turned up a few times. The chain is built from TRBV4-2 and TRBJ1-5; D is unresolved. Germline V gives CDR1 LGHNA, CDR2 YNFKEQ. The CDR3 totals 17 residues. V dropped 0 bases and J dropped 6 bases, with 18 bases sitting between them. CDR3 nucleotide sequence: TGTGCCAGCAGCCAAGATAGGGTCTCCCACCGGGGTCAGCCCCAGCATTTT. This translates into CASSQDRVSHRGQPQHF.

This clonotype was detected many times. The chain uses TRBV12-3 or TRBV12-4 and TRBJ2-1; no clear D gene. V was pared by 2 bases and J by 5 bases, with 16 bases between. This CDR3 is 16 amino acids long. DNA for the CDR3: TGTGCCAGCAGTTTAACCCACTTGACTCTTCACAATGAGCAGTTCTTC. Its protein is CASSLTHLTLHNEQFF.

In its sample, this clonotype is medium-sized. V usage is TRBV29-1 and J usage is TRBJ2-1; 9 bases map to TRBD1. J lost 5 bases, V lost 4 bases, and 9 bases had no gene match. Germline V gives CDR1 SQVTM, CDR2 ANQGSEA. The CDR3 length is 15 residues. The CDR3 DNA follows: TGCAGCGTTGCTTCGTCGGGACAGGGCCACAATGAGCAGTTCTTC. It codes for CSVASSGQGHNEQFF.